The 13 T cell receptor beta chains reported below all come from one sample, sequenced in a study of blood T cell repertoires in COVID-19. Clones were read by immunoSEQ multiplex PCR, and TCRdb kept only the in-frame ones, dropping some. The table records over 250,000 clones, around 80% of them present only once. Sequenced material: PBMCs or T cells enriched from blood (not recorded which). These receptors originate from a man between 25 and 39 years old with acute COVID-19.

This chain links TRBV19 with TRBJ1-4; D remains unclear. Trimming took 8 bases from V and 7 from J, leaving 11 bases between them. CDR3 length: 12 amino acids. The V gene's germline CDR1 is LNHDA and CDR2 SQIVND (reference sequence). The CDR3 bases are TGTGCCAGTTCATTGCGGGGTGAAAAACTGTTTTTT. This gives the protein CASSLRGEKLFF.

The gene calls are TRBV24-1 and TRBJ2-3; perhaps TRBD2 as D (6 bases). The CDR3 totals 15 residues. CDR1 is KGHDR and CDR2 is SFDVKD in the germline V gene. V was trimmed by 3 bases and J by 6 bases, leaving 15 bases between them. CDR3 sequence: CATSDAFGGPDTQYF. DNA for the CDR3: TGTGCCACCAGTGATGCCTTCGGGGGACCGGATACGCAGTATTTT.

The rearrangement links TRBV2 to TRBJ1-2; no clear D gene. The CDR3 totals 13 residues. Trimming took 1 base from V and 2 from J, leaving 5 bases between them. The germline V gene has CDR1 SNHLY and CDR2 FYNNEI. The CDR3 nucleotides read TGTGCCAGCAGTGAAGGGGCAAACTATGGCTACACCTTC. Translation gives CASSEGANYGYTF.

The CDR3 nucleotides read TGTGCCAGCAGCGTGAGCTCGGCCTATAATTCACCCCTCCACTTT. This translates into CASSVSSAYNSPLHF. This chain connects TRBV9 to TRBJ1-6, with D uncertain. Between the trimmed V and J ends, which lost 2 bases and 2 bases, there was a span of 8 bases. Germline CDR1 and CDR2: SGDLS and YYNGEE. The CDR3 is 15 residues long.

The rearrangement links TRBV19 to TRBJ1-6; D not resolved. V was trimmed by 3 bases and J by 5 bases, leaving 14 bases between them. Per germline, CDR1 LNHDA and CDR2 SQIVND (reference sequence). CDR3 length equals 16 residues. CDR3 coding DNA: TGTGCCAGTAGTATCACCGGAGGATCCGATAATTCACCCCTCCACTTT. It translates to CASSITGGSDNSPLHF.

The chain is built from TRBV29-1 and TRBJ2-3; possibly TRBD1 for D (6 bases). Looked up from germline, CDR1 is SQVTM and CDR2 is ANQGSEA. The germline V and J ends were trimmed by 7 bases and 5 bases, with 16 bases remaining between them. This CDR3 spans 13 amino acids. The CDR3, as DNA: TGCAGCGGCCTAGCAGGGGTGGGAGATACGCAGTATTTT. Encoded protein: CSGLAGVGDTQYF.

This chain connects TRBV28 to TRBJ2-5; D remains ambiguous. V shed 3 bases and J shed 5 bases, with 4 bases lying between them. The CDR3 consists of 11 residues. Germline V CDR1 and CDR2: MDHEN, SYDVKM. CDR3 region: CASSFRETQYF. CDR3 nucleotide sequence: TGTGCCAGCAGTTTTCGGGAGACCCAGTACTTC.

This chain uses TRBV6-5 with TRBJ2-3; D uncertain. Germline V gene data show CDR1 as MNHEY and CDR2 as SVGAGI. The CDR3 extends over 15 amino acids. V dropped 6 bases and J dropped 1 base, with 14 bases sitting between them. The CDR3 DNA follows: TGTGCCAGCAGCCTAAGAAGCGCCCGCACAGATACGCAGTATTTT. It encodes CASSLRSARTDTQYF.

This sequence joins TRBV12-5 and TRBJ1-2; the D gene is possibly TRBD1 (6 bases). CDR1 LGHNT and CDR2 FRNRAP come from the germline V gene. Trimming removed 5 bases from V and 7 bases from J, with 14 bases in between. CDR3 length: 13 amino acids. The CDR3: CASGREGVGGYTF. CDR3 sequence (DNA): TGTGCTAGTGGTCGAGAGGGGGTAGGTGGCTACACCTTC.

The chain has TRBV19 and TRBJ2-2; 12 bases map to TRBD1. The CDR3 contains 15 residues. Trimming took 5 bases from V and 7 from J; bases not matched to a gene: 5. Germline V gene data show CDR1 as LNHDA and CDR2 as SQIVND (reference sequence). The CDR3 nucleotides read TGTGCCAGTAGTTCGGGACAGGGGGCAGTCGGGGAGCTGTTTTTT. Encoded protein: CASSSGQGAVGELFF.

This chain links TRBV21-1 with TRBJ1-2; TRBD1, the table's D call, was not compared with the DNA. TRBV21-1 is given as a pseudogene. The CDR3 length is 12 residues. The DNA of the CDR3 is TGTGCCAGCACCCCCCCAGGATATGGCTACACCTTC. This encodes CASTPPGYGYTF.

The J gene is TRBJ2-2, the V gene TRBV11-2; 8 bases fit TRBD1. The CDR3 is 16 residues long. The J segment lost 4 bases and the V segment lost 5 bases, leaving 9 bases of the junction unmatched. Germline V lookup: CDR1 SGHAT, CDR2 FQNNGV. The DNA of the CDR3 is TGTGCCAGCAGCCCTACCGACAGGGGCGGCACCGGGGAGCTGTTTTTT. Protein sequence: CASSPTDRGGTGELFF.

The CDR3 DNA reads as TGTGCCAGAAGCTTATCCAACTCCTACGAGCAGTACGTC. This sequence encodes CARSLSNSYEQYV. This chain connects TRBV5-3 to TRBJ2-7, with D uncertain. TRBV5-3 is an open reading frame, and its role is uncertain. V dropped 2 bases and J dropped 0 bases, with 6 bases sitting between them. The CDR3 runs to 13 residues.